Following are 32 T cell receptor beta chains from one sample sequenced in a study of blood T cell repertoires in COVID-19 (dated by TCRdb to 2019 to 2021). Library prep was done by the immunoSEQ multiplex PCR assay. TCRdb retrieved this table from immuneACCESS and kept in-frame rearrangements only. Not all clones are present; in checked studies, unresolved V genes account for under half, and no reason is known for the remainder. This sample has 300,000 to 450,000 clones in its table, and 85% of those were observed once. Roughly 3.9% of the sample comes from the top ten. The source material was peripheral blood. All receptors come from a woman aged 18-29 years with acute or convalescent COVID-19.

This sequence joins TRBV5-1 and TRBJ2-7, with D possibly TRBD2 on 5 matching bases. The V end was cut by 2 bases, the J end by 2 bases, with 11 bases between. Germline CDR1 reads SGHRS; CDR2 reads YFSETQ. This CDR3 spans 14 amino acids. The CDR3 loop is CASSFVGVTYEQYF. The CDR3 DNA reads as TGCGCCAGCAGCTTTGTGGGAGTGACCTACGAGCAGTACTTC.

This chain joins TRBV19 and TRBJ1-2; 7 nucleotides align to TRBD1. Germline V lookup: CDR1 LNHDA, CDR2 SQIVND (reference sequence). Trimming cost V 10 bases and J 3 bases; bases outside gene matches: 8. This CDR3 spans 13 amino acids. CDR3 region: CATTTGRDYGYTF. Here the CDR3 DNA reads TGTGCCACTACGACAGGGCGGGACTATGGCTACACCTTC.

DNA of the CDR3: TGTGCCAGCAGCCCGACAGGGGGGCCCAATCAGCCCCAGCATTTT. The encoded protein is CASSPTGGPNQPQHF. The chain uses TRBV3-1 (or the pseudogene TRBV3-2) and TRBJ1-5, with 9 bases that match TRBD1. Unmatched junction bases numbered 4, after V lost 4 bases and J lost 3 bases. The length of the CDR3 is 15 residues. Germline V gene lookup returns CDR1 LGHDT and CDR2 YNNKEL (reference sequence).

The rearrangement links TRBV5-1 to TRBJ2-1, with 11 bases aligning to TRBD2. The germline V gene encodes CDR1 SGHRS and CDR2 YFSETQ. The CDR3 is 16 residues long. V shed 5 bases and J 10 bases; nucleotides not matched to a gene: 14. CDR3 sequence reads: CASSFSGTSGRGEQFF. The DNA of the CDR3 is TGCGCCAGCAGTTTCTCCGGGACTAGCGGTCGGGGGGAGCAGTTCTTC. Full variable domain (rest looked up from reference TRBV5-1 and TRBJ2-1): KAGVTQTPRYLIKTRGQQVTLSCSPISGHRSVSWYQQTPGQGLQFLFEYFSETQRNKGNFPGRFSGRQFSNSRSEMNVSTLELGDSALYLCASSFSGTSGRGEQFFGPGTRLTVL.

Only one count was recorded for this clone. The chain has TRBV27 and TRBJ1-2, with TRBD1 matching over 7 bases. There are 15 residues in the CDR3. Losses at the gene ends were 3 bases for V and 0 bases for J; bases not matched to a gene: 4. CDR1 is MNHEY, CDR2 SMNVEV, per germline (reference sequence). This CDR3 is CASSFSGTANYGYTF. CDR3 DNA: TGTGCCAGCAGTTTCTCCGGGACAGCTAACTATGGCTACACCTTC.

The chain couples TRBV24-1 to TRBJ2-1; TRBD2 agrees at 9 bases. Germline CDR1 and CDR2: KGHDR and SFDVKD. J lost 0 bases, V lost 4 bases, and 6 bases had no gene match. CDR3 size: 17 residues. The CDR3 here is CATSDPRGRDSYNEQFF. DNA for the CDR3: TGTGCCACCAGTGACCCCCGCGGGAGGGACTCCTACAATGAGCAGTTCTTC.

The chain combines TRBV19 with TRBJ1-1, with 9 bases fitting TRBD1. The CDR3 length is 15 residues. After removal of 8 bases from V and 1 base from J, the junction contained 8 bases not matched to a gene. CDR1 is LNHDA, CDR2 SQIVND, per germline (reference sequence). As DNA, the CDR3 is TGTGCCAGTCGCACAGGGGGCGTTGGGAACACTGAAGCTTTCTTT. This gives the protein CASRTGGVGNTEAFF. Full variable domain (missing parts from reference TRBV19 and TRBJ1-1): DGGITQSPKYLFRKEGQNVTLSCEQNLNHDAMYWYRQDPGQGLRLIYYSQIVNDFQKGDIAEGYSVSREKKESFPLTVTSAQKNPTAFYLCASRTGGVGNTEAFFGQGTRLTVV.

This clone was observed a few times. The gene calls are TRBV14 and TRBJ1-3; weak D call: TRBD1 (5 bases). Trimming pared 3 bases from V and 7 bases from J, leaving 19 bases between. Germline loops: CDR1 SGHDN, CDR2 FVKESK. This CDR3 is built from 16 residues. The CDR3 bases are TGTGCCAGCAGCCATAGGACGGGCAGGGTGGCGAACACCATATATTTT. It codes for CASSHRTGRVANTIYF.

Many counts were recorded for this clone. V is TRBV5-1 and J is TRBJ2-7; a weak D match, TRBD2 (6 bases). Germline V gene lookup returns CDR1 SGHRS and CDR2 YFSETQ. The length of the CDR3 is 14 residues. Trimming cost V 1 base and J 3 bases, with 11 bases left between them. CDR3 in DNA: TGCGCCAGCAGCTTGACGGGGGTTATCTACGAGCAGTACTTC. Amino acids: CASSLTGVIYEQYF.

In the case of this clone: Other nucleotide sequences in the sample specify the same CDR3. The chain links TRBV28 to TRBJ1-2; D is possibly TRBD1 (6 bases). CDR1 is MDHEN, CDR2 SYDVKM, per germline. Trimming stripped 6 bases from V and 4 bases from J, with 12 bases between. The CDR3 has 13 residues. The CDR3 sequence is CASRRGGRYGYTF. The DNA for the CDR3 is TGTGCCAGCAGGCGGGGGGGGCGCTATGGCTACACCTTC.

The chain uses TRBV19 and TRBJ1-4, with TRBD1 identical over 8 bases. Unmatched junction bases numbered 7, after V lost 2 bases and J lost 8 bases. Per the germline V gene, CDR1 is LNHDA and CDR2 is SQIVND (reference sequence). This CDR3 is 15 amino acids long. This CDR3 is CASSIRDRGEEKLFF. The DNA of the CDR3 is TGTGCCAGTAGTATACGCGACAGGGGAGAGGAAAAACTGTTTTTT.

V and J are TRBV6-5 and TRBJ1-5, with 8 bases matching TRBD1. Unmatched junction bases numbered 9, after V lost 3 bases and J lost 5 bases. CDR3 length equals 16 residues. Germline values: CDR1 MNHEY, CDR2 SVGAGI. The CDR3 protein is CASSYVGQGDYQPQHF. The CDR3 nucleotides read TGTGCCAGCAGTTATGTTGGACAGGGAGATTATCAGCCCCAGCATTTT.

This clone has more than one count but fewer than ten. The chain combines TRBV4-2 with TRBJ2-7; 8 bases line up with TRBD2. V lost 0 bases to trimming and J lost 5 bases; unmatched junction nucleotides: 6. The CDR3 contains 15 residues. Germline CDR1 LGHNA, CDR2 YNFKEQ. The CDR3 reads CASSQEGPAGDEQYF. For the CDR3, the DNA is TGTGCCAGCAGCCAAGAAGGGCCAGCGGGAGACGAGCAGTACTTC.

The rearrangement joins TRBV19 to TRBJ1-1; D possibly corresponds to TRBD1 (6 bases). Deletions cut 4 bases from V and 3 bases from J, with 12 bases between. This CDR3 comprises 14 residues. Germline lookup yields CDR1 LNHDA and CDR2 SQIVND (reference sequence). DNA for the CDR3: TGTGCCAGTAGTAGGATGAACAGGGACACTGAAGCTTTCTTT. This sequence encodes CASSRMNRDTEAFF.

The chain joins TRBV11-2 to TRBJ2-7; weak D call: TRBD2 (6 bases). Deletions cut 2 bases from V and 2 bases from J, with 13 bases between. The CDR3 runs 15 residues. Germline CDR1 reads SGHAT; CDR2 reads FQNNGV. The CDR3 sequence: CASSLTSSEAYEQYF. CDR3 sequence (DNA): TGTGCCAGCAGCTTAACGTCTAGCGAGGCCTACGAGCAGTACTTC.

The chain employs TRBV7-2 and TRBJ2-1; D unclear. The germline CDR1 and CDR2 sequences are SGHTA and FQGNSA. V dropped 0 bases and J dropped 8 bases, with 5 bases sitting between them. The CDR3 is 12 residues long. This CDR3 reads CASSLAYYEQFF. The CDR3 coding sequence is TGTGCCAGCAGCTTAGCTTACTATGAGCAGTTCTTC.

Ten or more counts support this clone. This chain connects TRBV7-9 to TRBJ1-3; D is undetermined. The CDR3 has 13 amino acids. CDR1 SEHNR and CDR2 FQNEAQ come from the germline V gene (reference sequence). With 6 bases removed from V and 0 bases from J, the gap between germline ends came to 6 bases. The CDR3 sequence is CASREGSGNTIYF. Written as DNA, the CDR3 is TGTGCCAGCAGGGAGGGCTCTGGAAACACCATATATTTT.

The chain links TRBV29-1 to TRBJ2-3, with D possibly matching TRBD2 (6 bases). Trimming shortened V by 8 bases and J by 4 bases, and 19 bases separated the two germline ends. This CDR3 is built from 14 residues. Germline-derived CDR1 and CDR2 are SQVTM and ANQGSEA. CDR3 bases: TGCAGCATCCGGAGGGCCTGGGAGGCAGATACGCAGTATTTT. Translation: CSIRRAWEADTQYF.

V usage is TRBV18 and J usage is TRBJ2-6, with TRBD1 identical over 9 bases. The junction had 3 bases not matched to a gene; V was cut back by 0 bases and J by 0 bases. This CDR3 has 18 residues. Germline CDR1 and CDR2: KGHSH and LQKENI. CDR3 in DNA: TGTGCCAGCTCACCACCTGGGACAGGGTACTCTGGGGCCAACGTCCTGACTTTC. Its protein product is CASSPPGTGYSGANVLTF. Complete variable domain (other parts from reference TRBV18 and TRBJ2-6): NAGVMQNPRHLVRRRGQEARLRCSPMKGHSHVYWYRQLPEEGLKFMVYLQKENIIDESGMPKERFSAEFPKEGPSILRIQQVVRGDSAAYFCASSPPGTGYSGANVLTFGAGSRLTVL.

V is TRBV9 and J is TRBJ1-2, with D tentatively TRBD1 (6 bases). V lost 3 bases to trimming and J lost 7 bases, with 16 bases between them. The CDR3 loop spans 14 amino acids. Germline-derived CDR1 and CDR2 are SGDLS and YYNGEE. Here the CDR3 reads CASSDDRKYGGYTF. The CDR3 region has the DNA TGTGCCAGCAGCGACGACAGGAAGTATGGTGGCTACACCTTC.

This chain links TRBV27 with TRBJ2-1; a possible D gene is TRBD1 (6 bases). The CDR3 contains 15 residues. Germline-derived CDR1 and CDR2 are MNHEY and SMNVEV (reference sequence). The germline V and J ends were trimmed by 2 bases and 3 bases, with 11 bases remaining between them. In nucleotides, the CDR3 is TGTGCCAGCAGTTTAGGGGACACACTCTACAATGAGCAGTTCTTC. Its protein product is CASSLGDTLYNEQFF.

This clone was found once. V usage is TRBV3-1 (or the pseudogene TRBV3-2) and J usage is TRBJ2-4, with D perhaps matching TRBD2 (5 bases). This CDR3 spans 17 amino acids. Between the trimmed V and J ends, which lost 1 base and 11 bases, there was a span of 24 bases. Per the germline V gene, CDR1 is LGHDT and CDR2 is YNNKEL (reference sequence). This CDR3 reads CASSQGVGLKIEEVQYF. The CDR3 nucleotides read TGTGCCAGCAGCCAAGGGGTGGGCCTTAAAATTGAGGAGGTTCAGTACTTC.

This clone has only a few counts. The V and J genes are TRBV6-1 and TRBJ1-6; no firm D call. Per the germline V gene, CDR1 is MNHNS and CDR2 is SASEGT. Trimming shortened V by 2 bases and J by 5 bases, and 13 bases separated the two germline ends. This CDR3 spans 16 amino acids. The CDR3 here is CASSEMRADDNSPLHF. In nucleotides, the CDR3 is TGTGCCAGCAGTGAAATGCGGGCTGATGATAATTCACCCCTCCACTTT.

The chain has TRBV10-3 and TRBJ1-1; no firm D call. In germline, CDR1 is ENHRY, CDR2 SYGVKD. The CDR3 loop spans 11 amino acids. Trimming removed 10 bases at V and 1 base at J, with 7 bases between. CDR3: CATPSNTEAFF. In DNA, the CDR3 is TGTGCCACCCCCTCGAACACTGAAGCTTTCTTT.

The chain is built from TRBV9 and TRBJ2-1; 7 nucleotides align to TRBD1. Germline-derived CDR1 and CDR2 are SGDLS and YYNGEE. The length of the CDR3 is 15 residues. The V and J ends lost 3 bases and 5 bases, in that order; junction bases with no gene match: 8. This CDR3 is CASSAWGQFNNEQFF. CDR3 DNA: TGTGCCAGCAGCGCATGGGGACAGTTTAACAATGAGCAGTTCTTC.

The table lists this clone with many counts. The chain joins TRBV19 to TRBJ2-1; possible D gene TRBD1, 5 bases. Germline assignment: CDR1 LNHDA and CDR2 SQIVND (reference sequence). CDR3 size: 14 residues. Trimming pared 6 bases from V and 10 bases from J, leaving 19 bases between. This chain's CDR3 is CASSPTAGLREQFF. In DNA form, the CDR3 reads TGTGCCAGTAGCCCTACGGCAGGGCTTCGAGAGCAGTTCTTC.

The CDR3 protein is CASSQGAGAWGYTF. DNA of the CDR3: TGCGCCAGCAGCCAGGGGGCGGGGGCGTGGGGCTACACCTTC. The rearrangement links TRBV4-1 to TRBJ1-2; D is possibly TRBD1 (6 bases). CDR1 is MGHRA and CDR2 is YSYEKL in the germline V gene. Trimming took off 3 bases at V and 8 bases at J, with 16 bases between the two ends. This CDR3 comprises 14 residues.

The V and J genes are TRBV7-6 and TRBJ1-4; D not certain. The CDR3 runs to 14 residues. Deletions cut 4 bases from V and 2 bases from J, with 8 bases between. Germline V gene data show CDR1 as SGHVS and CDR2 as FNYEAQ. CDR3 DNA sequence: TGTGCCAGCAGCTCCCGGCGGACTAATGAAAAACTGTTTTTT. Amino acid sequence: CASSSRRTNEKLFF.

The V and J genes are TRBV5-6 and TRBJ2-7; D is possibly TRBD2 (7 bases). CDR3 size: 15 residues. Between the trimmed V and J ends, which lost 3 bases and 5 bases, there was a span of 18 bases. Germline V lookup: CDR1 SGHDT, CDR2 YYEEEE. CDR3 sequence: CASSSWGREWDEQYF. In DNA, the CDR3 is TGTGCCAGCAGCTCCTGGGGGCGGGAGTGGGACGAGCAGTACTTC.

This clone has more than one count but fewer than ten. V gene TRBV30 combines with J gene TRBJ1-1; possible D gene TRBD1, 5 bases. Germline V gives CDR1 GTSNPN, CDR2 SVGIG (reference sequence). This CDR3 contains 15 residues. Trimming pared 3 bases from V and 9 bases from J, leaving 23 bases between. The CDR3 nucleotides read TGTGCCTGGAGCCAATACAGTGGGGAAAAGGGGAAAGCTTTCTTT. This gives the protein CAWSQYSGEKGKAFF. Filled out from reference TRBV30 and TRBJ1-1, the complete variable domain reads SQTIHQWPATLVQPVGSPLSLECTVEGTSNPNLYWYRQAAGRGLQLLFYSVGIGQISSEVPQNLSASRPQDRQFILSSKKLLLSDSGFYLCAWSQYSGEKGKAFFGQGTRLTVV.

V usage is TRBV12-2 and J usage is TRBJ2-7; TRBD2 is taken as the D call from the table, unchecked against the DNA. TRBV12-2 represents a pseudogene. CDR3 size: 16 residues. The DNA for the CDR3 is TGTGCAAGTCGCTTAGGAACAGCGGGAATCTCCTACGAGCAGTACTTC. This translates into CASRLGTAGISYEQYF.

This clone turned up a few times. The chain joins TRBV7-6 to TRBJ1-4; D is possibly TRBD1 (6 bases). The CDR3 is 15 amino acids. The germline CDR1 and CDR2 sequences are SGHVS and FNYEAQ. The V end lost 3 bases, the J end lost 7 bases, and 15 bases lay between the germline ends. The CDR3 is CASSFRGDMGEKLFF. As DNA, the CDR3 is TGTGCCAGCAGCTTTCGAGGGGACATGGGTGAAAAACTGTTTTTT. Filled out from reference TRBV7-6 and TRBJ1-4, the complete variable domain reads GAGVSQSPRYKVTKRGQDVALRCDPISGHVSLYWYRQALGQGPEFLTYFNYEAQQDKSGLPNDRFSAERPEGSISTLTIQRTEQRDSAMYRCASSFRGDMGEKLFFGSGTQLSVL.